This T cell receptor (beta chain) came from a study of blood T cell repertoires in COVID-19. As for the study in general: Samples representing acute and convalescent COVID-19 were sourced from the United States, Italy and Spain.

Libraries were prepared by immunoSEQ multiplex PCR; TCRdb keeps only in-frame clonotypes and omits some of them. The sample yields tens of thousands of clones, roughly 80% seen once. The CDR3 totals 16 residues. Per the germline V gene, CDR1 is LNHDA and CDR2 is SQIVND (reference sequence). V was shortened by 7 bases and J by 2 bases, with 18 bases between the two germline ends. The specimen sequenced was peripheral blood. This chain uses TRBV19 with TRBJ1-5; D possibly corresponds to TRBD1 (5 bases). This TCR came from a human donor in a cohort sampled during active COVID-19. The CDR3 sequence: CASKAAGGYGNQPQHF. DNA of the CDR3: TGTGCCAGTAAGGCGGCGGGGGGATATGGCAATCAGCCCCAGCATTTT.